These T cell receptor beta chains were read from a single sample in a study of blood T cell repertoires in COVID-19. The method was immunoSEQ multiplex PCR; TCRdb's version includes in-frame clones alone and lacks a portion of them. The data contain around 150,000 clones, about 80% of them singletons. The source material was peripheral blood. Receptors were obtained from a woman older than 75 in a cohort sampled during active or convalescent COVID-19. Both conserved end residues are part of each CDR3. Each record gives: CDR3 length, J gene, D gene, V gene, clone size, CDR3 protein, CDR3 DNA. A D gene is named only where the DNA matches it firmly. Clone sizes are given selectively: once, few, many, or a class where the clone is expanded.

14 TRBJ1-5 TRBD1 TRBV5-5 - CASSPTGNNQPQHF TGTGCCAGCAGTCCGACAGGGAACAATCAGCCCCAGCATTTT
15 TRBJ1-2 - TRBV7-9 - CASSLTGLVLKGYTF TGTGCCAGCAGCTTAACAGGGCTGGTTCTTAAAGGCTACACCTTC
15 TRBJ2-2 - TRBV9 - CASSPRAANTGELFF TGTGCCAGCAGCCCCAGGGCGGCGAACACCGGGGAGCTGTTTTTT
16 TRBJ1-6 - TRBV7-8 - CASSAYRTLLDSPLHF TGTGCCAGCAGCGCCTATAGGACTTTATTGGATTCACCCCTCCACTTT
17 TRBJ2-3 TRBD2 TRBV15 - CATSRDWQRGGTDTQYF TGTGCCACCAGCAGAGATTGGCAGCGGGGGGGCACAGATACGCAGTATTTT
13 TRBJ1-1 - TRBV6-4 - CASSPRENTEAFF TGTGCCAGCAGCCCCCGGGAGAACACTGAAGCTTTCTTT
16 TRBJ2-1 - TRBV25-1 few CASSDEQGSSYNEQFF TGTGCCAGCAGTGACGAACAGGGAAGCTCCTACAATGAGCAGTTCTTC
14 TRBJ1-2 - TRBV28 - CASTGELPNYGYTF TGTGCCAGTACCGGGGAGCTGCCTAACTATGGCTACACCTTC
12 TRBJ1-5 TRBD1 TRBV19 - CASSDRGTAQHF TGTGCCAGTAGCGACAGGGGTACGGCCCAGCATTTT
14 TRBJ2-5 - TRBV19 - CASSSMVLQETQYF TGTGCCAGTAGTTCAATGGTCCTACAAGAGACCCAGTACTTC
14 TRBJ2-2 - TRBV5-1 - CASSSGQNTGELFF TGCGCCAGCAGCTCAGGACAGAACACCGGGGAGCTGTTTTTT
16 TRBJ2-3 TRBD2 TRBV9 once CASTPLGTSATDTQYF TGTGCCAGCACCCCTCTGGGGACTAGCGCCACAGATACGCAGTATTTT
13 TRBJ1-2 - TRBV2 few CASSQGRVPGYTF TGTGCCAGCAGTCAGGGCAGGGTTCCCGGCTACACCTTC
15 TRBJ2-5 TRBD1 TRBV7-3 - CASSKTGDGGETQYF TGTGCCAGCAGCAAAACAGGGGATGGCGGTGAGACCCAGTACTTC
14 TRBJ2-3 TRBD1 TRBV19 - CASRDRGYTDTQYF TGTGCCAGTAGAGACAGGGGGTACACAGATACGCAGTATTTT
17 TRBJ2-1 TRBD2 TRBV18 - CASSRRTTSGGGDEQFF TGTGCCAGCTCGCGCAGAACTACTAGCGGGGGGGGCGATGAGCAGTTCTTC
17 TRBJ2-1 TRBD2 TRBV3-1/TRBV3-2 once CASSQDERGGRVNEQFF TGTGCCAGCAGCCAAGATGAGCGGGGGGGCAGGGTCAATGAGCAGTTCTTC
15 TRBJ1-1 TRBD1 TRBV2 - CASRATGGKNTEAFF TGTGCCAGCAGAGCTACAGGGGGGAAGAACACTGAAGCTTTCTTT
15 TRBJ1-2 - TRBV16 - CASSQSGGRPYGYTF TGTGCCAGCAGCCAAAGTGGGGGCAGACCCTATGGCTACACCTTC
14 TRBJ1-6 - TRBV27 - CASSGRGLWSPLHF TGTGCCAGCAGTGGAAGGGGTTTGTGGTCACCCCTCCACTTT
15 TRBJ1-1 TRBD1 TRBV6-2/TRBV6-3 - CASSDPGQGDTEAFF TGTGCCAGCAGTGACCCCGGGCAGGGGGACACTGAAGCTTTCTTT
14 TRBJ2-5 - TRBV9 - CASSVRQEEETQYF TGTGCCAGCAGCGTGAGACAGGAAGAAGAGACCCAGTACTTC
14 TRBJ2-3 TRBD2 TRBV29-1 - CSVALWSSGDTQYF TGCAGCGTTGCGTTATGGTCTAGCGGGGACACGCAGTATTTT
13 TRBJ1-1 - TRBV19 few CASSPTGNTEAFF TGTGCCAGTAGTCCTACGGGGAACACTGAAGCTTTCTTT
13 TRBJ1-2 - TRBV28 - CASSTGNYYGYTF TGTGCCAGCAGCACCGGGAATTACTATGGCTACACCTTC
15 TRBJ2-7 TRBD1 TRBV27 - CASSSPGQSSYEQYF TGTGCCAGCAGTTCTCCGGGACAGAGCTCCTACGAGCAGTACTTC
13 TRBJ1-1 - TRBV5-6 - CASSLDKNTEAFF TGTGCCAGCAGCTTGGACAAGAACACTGAAGCTTTCTTT
14 TRBJ1-1 - TRBV6-2/TRBV6-3 - CASSHRVMNTEAFF TGTGCCAGCAGTCACAGGGTAATGAACACTGAAGCTTTCTTT
13 TRBJ1-1 TRBD1 TRBV6-5 - CASRARGRTEAFF TGTGCCAGCAGGGCCAGGGGGCGGACTGAAGCTTTCTTT
13 TRBJ1-1 TRBD1 TRBV28 - CAIVRGQGPEAFF TGTGCCATCGTAAGGGGGCAGGGCCCTGAAGCTTTCTTT
19 TRBJ2-3 TRBD1 TRBV18 - CASSPTHSPGQGQSDTQYF TGTGCCAGCTCACCCACTCATTCCCCGGGACAGGGACAATCAGATACGCAGTATTTT
14 TRBJ1-2 TRBD1 TRBV7-2 - CASSLSTGVYGYTF TGTGCCAGCAGCTTATCGACAGGGGTTTATGGCTACACCTTC
16 TRBJ2-4 TRBD2 TRBV7-9 - CASSLGSGGAKNIQYF TGTGCCAGCAGCTTAGGTAGCGGGGGAGCCAAAAACATTCAGTACTTC
16 TRBJ2-1 TRBD2 TRBV30 few CAWSSQRGGLGNEQFF TGTGCCTGGAGTTCCCAACGGGGGGGCCTGGGAAATGAGCAGTTCTTC
15 TRBJ1-2 - TRBV19 - CASSSHPYRDYGYTF TGTGCCAGTAGTTCGCACCCTTACAGGGACTATGGCTACACCTTC
14 TRBJ2-3 TRBD1 TRBV7-2 - CASSKRQGTDTQYF TGTGCCAGCAGCAAGCGACAGGGGACAGATACGCAGTATTTT
13 TRBJ2-2 - TRBV5-4 few CASSEQNTGELFF TGTGCCAGCAGCGAACAGAACACCGGGGAGCTGTTTTTT
15 TRBJ1-1 TRBD1 TRBV5-6 - CASSWGQGLNTEAFF TGTGCCAGCAGCTGGGGACAGGGGCTCAACACTGAAGCTTTCTTT
14 TRBJ2-5 TRBD2 TRBV7-9 - CASSFTSAEETQYF TGTGCCAGCAGCTTTACTAGCGCAGAAGAGACCCAGTACTTC
14 TRBJ1-1 - TRBV19 - CASSMGRMNTEAFF TGTGCCAGTAGTATGGGGCGGATGAACACTGAAGCTTTCTTT
11 TRBJ1-5 TRBD1 TRBV19 - CASSQGGPQHF TGTGCCAGTAGTCAGGGGGGGCCCCAGCATTTT
13 TRBJ1-4 - TRBV5-1 - CASSLGDREKLFF TGCGCCAGCAGCTTAGGGGATCGGGAAAAACTGTTTTTT
15 TRBJ2-5 TRBD2 TRBV3-1/TRBV3-2 - CASSHQGLASETQYF TGTGCCAGCAGCCATCAGGGACTAGCGTCAGAGACCCAGTACTTC
15 TRBJ2-5 TRBD2 TRBV7-2 - CASSLVRGGFETQYF TGTGCCAGCAGCTTAGTGCGGGGGGGCTTTGAGACCCAGTACTTC
13 TRBJ2-7 TRBD2 TRBV5-4 - CASSLSGGYEQYF TGTGCCAGCAGCTTGAGCGGGGGGTACGAGCAGTACTTC